This T cell receptor beta chain was obtained from a study of shared clonotypes between healthy human individuals. Division of CD4+ cells produced a CD45RA+ naive subset and a CD45RA-negative memory subset. J was trimmed by 8 bases and V by 7 bases; bases with no gene match: 5. Germline CDR1 LNHDA, CDR2 SQIVND (reference sequence). This CDR3 is 12 amino acids long. In the source study's methods: With immunoSEQ giving junction-only sequences and no quality scores, filtering differed. Profiled with immunoSEQ multiplex PCR; TCRdb holds only in-frame clones, not every one. D and trimming come from the DNA, and the V and J calls and clone size come from that table. The sample records under 600,000 clones, more than 95% being singletons.

What was sequenced was naive CD4+ T cells sorted from blood. Subset meaning: CD45RA+ positively selected. The origin of this receptor is a woman younger than 45 in good health. This rearrangement joins TRBV19 to TRBJ1-2, with TRBD1 matching 9 bases. The CDR3, as DNA: TGTGCCAGTAACCCCACAGGGGGCGGCTACACCTTC. It specifies CASNPTGGGYTF.